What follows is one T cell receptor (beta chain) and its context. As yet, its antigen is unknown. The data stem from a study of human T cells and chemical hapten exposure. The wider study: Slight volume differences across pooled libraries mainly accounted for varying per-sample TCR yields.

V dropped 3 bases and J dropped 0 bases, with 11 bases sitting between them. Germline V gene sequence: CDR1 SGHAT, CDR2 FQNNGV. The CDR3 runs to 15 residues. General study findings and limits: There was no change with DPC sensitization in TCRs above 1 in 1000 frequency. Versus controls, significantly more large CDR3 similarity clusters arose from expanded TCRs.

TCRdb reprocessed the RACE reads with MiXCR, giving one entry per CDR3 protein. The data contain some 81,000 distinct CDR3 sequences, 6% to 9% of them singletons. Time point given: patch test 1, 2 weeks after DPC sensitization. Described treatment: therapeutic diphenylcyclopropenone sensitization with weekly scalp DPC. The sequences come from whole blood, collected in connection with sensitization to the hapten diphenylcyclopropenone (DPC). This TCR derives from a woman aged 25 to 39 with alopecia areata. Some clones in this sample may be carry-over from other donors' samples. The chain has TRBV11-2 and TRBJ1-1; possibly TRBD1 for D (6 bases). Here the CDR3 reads CASSFYQGMNTEAFF. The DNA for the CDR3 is TGTGCCAGCAGCTTCTACCAGGGGATGAACACTGAAGCTTTCTTT.